This passage covers 13 T cell receptor beta chains from one sample sequenced in a study of glioma-infiltrating T cells after dendritic cell vaccination. The assay was immunoSEQ multiplex PCR, and TCRdb's table has in-frame clones only and misses some. This sample has roughly 83,000 clones, with just over 85% found just once. The material was blood, obtained before dendritic cell vaccination. Source of these receptors: a human donor with glioblastoma.

This sequence joins TRBV6-1 and TRBJ2-5; 9 bases agree with TRBD1. CDR3 length equals 16 residues. The germline V gene encodes CDR1 MNHNS and CDR2 SASEGT. Losses at the gene ends were 3 bases for V and 5 bases for J; bases not matched to a gene: 10. Here the CDR3 reads CASSDLQRQGGETQYF. The CDR3 bases are TGTGCCAGCAGTGACTTACAACGACAGGGGGGCGAGACCCAGTACTTC.

The genes are TRBV9 and TRBJ1-1; TRBD1 might be the D (6 bases). The CDR3 has 13 residues. Germline V gene sequence: CDR1 SGDLS, CDR2 YYNGEE. Trimming removed 7 bases from V and 3 bases from J, with 13 bases in between. The DNA for the CDR3 is TGTGCCAGCGGAACGTCAGGGGACACTGAAGCTTTCTTT. Translated: CASGTSGDTEAFF.

V is TRBV7-9 and J is TRBJ1-4, with 11 positions matching TRBD1. Trimming at V came to 2 bases and at J to 6 bases, leaving 5 bases not matched to a gene. The germline CDR1 and CDR2 sequences are SEHNR and FQNEAQ (reference sequence). There are 16 residues in the CDR3. CDR3 in DNA: TGTGCCAGCAGCTTACCGGACAGGGGGCAGGATGAAAAACTGTTTTTT. Translation gives CASSLPDRGQDEKLFF.

The CDR3 is CASSRGTGRGTGNQPQHF. The CDR3 DNA sequence: TGTGCCAGCAGCCGAGGGACAGGGAGGGGTACGGGGAATCAGCCCCAGCATTTT. The J gene is TRBJ1-5, the V gene TRBV27; 9 bases fit TRBD1. Germline V gene data show CDR1 as MNHEY and CDR2 as SMNVEV (reference sequence). V was clipped by 6 bases and J by 4 bases; unmatched bases: 16. The CDR3 is 18 amino acids.

This chain links TRBV5-6 with TRBJ2-4; 12 bases align to TRBD2. The CDR3 loop spans 16 amino acids. The ends lost 4 bases at V and 12 bases at J; junction bases unmatched: 14. Germline lookup yields CDR1 SGHDT and CDR2 YYEEEE. The CDR3 loop is CASSDTGLAGIEGQYF. The DNA of the CDR3 is TGTGCCAGCAGCGATACGGGACTAGCGGGCATTGAGGGTCAGTACTTC.

This rearrangement joins TRBV4-1 to TRBJ2-7, with D perhaps matching TRBD1 (6 bases). Germline V gene sequence: CDR1 MGHRA, CDR2 YSYEKL. Trimming left V 2 bases short and J 2 bases short, with 13 bases between. The CDR3 sequence is 15 residues long. DNA for the CDR3: TGCGCCAGCAGCCAACCAGGGGTCGCAACCTACGAGCAGTACTTC. It translates to CASSQPGVATYEQYF.

This clone was seen once. The chain couples TRBV18 to TRBJ2-5; a weak D match, TRBD1 (5 bases). Germline V CDR1 and CDR2: KGHSH, LQKENI. The CDR3 is 14 residues long. V was clipped by 1 base and J by 4 bases, with 10 bases between them. This CDR3 is CASSPRPGRETQYF. The CDR3 DNA reads as TGTGCCAGCTCACCACGTCCAGGGCGAGAGACCCAGTACTTC.

V and J are TRBV4-1 and TRBJ2-2, with 8 bases fitting TRBD2. V lost 1 base to trimming and J lost 2 bases; unmatched junction nucleotides: 21. This CDR3 is 22 amino acids long. Germline V gene sequence: CDR1 MGHRA, CDR2 YSYEKL. CDR3 protein: CASSQVARNLGIAGFNTGELFF. The CDR3 DNA follows: TGCGCCAGCAGCCAAGTCGCCCGAAACCTGGGGATAGCGGGGTTCAACACCGGGGAGCTGTTTTTT.

V is TRBV28 and J is TRBJ1-3; unclear D gene. V was clipped by 7 bases and J by 1 base, with 14 bases between them. Germline CDR1 and CDR2: MDHEN and SYDVKM. The CDR3 has 15 residues. Here the CDR3 reads CASTIEHTSGNTIYF. The DNA of the CDR3 is TGTGCCAGCACCATCGAGCATACTTCTGGAAACACCATATATTTT. Filled out from reference TRBV28 and TRBJ1-3, the complete variable domain reads DVKVTQSSRYLVKRTGEKVFLECVQDMDHENMFWYRQDPGLGLRLIYFSYDVKMKEKGDIPEGYSVSREKKERFSLILESASTNQTSMYLCASTIEHTSGNTIYFGEGSWLTVV.

The chain links TRBV5-1 to TRBJ1-2, with D hard to call. V shed 1 base and J shed 5 bases, with 6 bases lying between them. In germline, CDR1 is SGHRS, CDR2 YFSETQ. This CDR3 comprises 12 residues. The CDR3 sequence: CASSLTQYGYTF. DNA of the CDR3: TGCGCCAGCAGCTTGACGCAGTATGGCTACACCTTC. Full variable domain (remainder filled in from reference TRBV5-1 and TRBJ1-2): KAGVTQTPRYLIKTRGQQVTLSCSPISGHRSVSWYQQTPGQGLQFLFEYFSETQRNKGNFPGRFSGRQFSNSRSEMNVSTLELGDSALYLCASSLTQYGYTFGSGTRLTVV.

This clone was seen more than once but under ten times. The genes are TRBV4-3 and TRBJ1-3; D not certain. CDR3 length: 13 amino acids. Germline V lookup: CDR1 LGHNA, CDR2 YSLEER. V was trimmed by 0 bases and J by 4 bases, leaving 4 bases between them. This CDR3 is CASSQDLGNTIYF. The CDR3 coding sequence is TGCGCCAGCAGCCAAGATTTAGGAAACACCATATATTTT.

This clone was seen a single time. J is TRBJ2-7 and V is TRBV29-1; TRBD2 aligns across 8 bases. The germline V gene encodes CDR1 SQVTM and CDR2 ANQGSEA. This CDR3 contains 13 residues. J was trimmed by 3 bases and V by 1 base; bases with no gene match: 2. CDR3 nucleotides: TGCAGCGTTGAAGCCGGGGGGGGCTACGAGCAGTACTTC. This codes for CSVEAGGGYEQYF.

The rearrangement joins TRBV13 to TRBJ1-4; D is perhaps TRBD1 (6 bases). Trimming removed 5 bases from V and 8 bases from J, with 9 bases in between. The CDR3 totals 12 residues. Germline lookup yields CDR1 PRHDT and CDR2 FYEKMQ (reference sequence). CDR3 in amino acids: CASSRRGEKLFF. The CDR3 bases are TGTGCCAGCAGCAGAAGGGGGGAAAAACTGTTTTTT.